This TCR beta chain is from a study of blood T cell repertoires in COVID-19. Study as a whole: Sites in the United States, Italy and Spain provided acute and convalescent COVID-19 samples.

CDR3 length: 14 amino acids. J gave up 2 bases and V 2 bases, and 4 bases lay outside the gene matches. Per germline, CDR1 GTSNPN and CDR2 SVGIG (reference sequence). Clones were read by immunoSEQ multiplex PCR, and TCRdb kept only the in-frame ones, dropping some. The sample lists 40,000 to 50,000 clones, 80% to 90% occurring once. Source material: peripheral blood. J is TRBJ1-1 and V is TRBV30; 8 nucleotides align to TRBD1. The TCR sequence derives from a human donor in a cohort sampled during active COVID-19. The donor label of this sample is uncertain. The CDR3 region is CAWSRDRRNTEAFF. In DNA, the CDR3 is TGTGCCTGGAGTCGGGACAGGCGAAACACTGAAGCTTTCTTT. Variable domain in full (rest from reference TRBV30 and TRBJ1-1): SQTIHQWPATLVQPVGSPLSLECTVEGTSNPNLYWYRQAAGRGLQLLFYSVGIGQISSEVPQNLSASRPQDRQFILSSKKLLLSDSGFYLCAWSRDRRNTEAFFGQGTRLTVV.